This T cell receptor beta chain derives from a study of glioma-infiltrating T cells after dendritic cell vaccination. Overall study: At biweekly intervals, patients got three intradermal dendritic cell vaccine injections.

The CDR3 is made up of 17 amino acids. The germline V gene encodes CDR1 SGHRS and CDR2 YFSETQ. The junction had 6 bases not matched to a gene; V was cut back by 4 bases and J by 1 base. As concerns this clone: Antigen unknown.

The table came from immunoSEQ multiplex PCR; TCRdb's copy has only in-frame clones and leaves some out. The data contain roughly 47,000 clones, 85% of them singletons. Study-level results: Few patients contributed both blood and tumor specimens.

The J gene is TRBJ2-2, the V gene TRBV5-1; 11 positions agree with TRBD1. The sample here was blood, taken before dendritic cell vaccination. This receptor was obtained from a human donor with glioblastoma. CDR3: CASSLRDRGGNTGELFF. The CDR3 DNA reads TGCGCCAGCAGCCTCCGGGACAGGGGGGGGAACACCGGGGAGCTGTTTTTT.